Below, 8 T cell receptor beta chains from the same sample are listed, as sequenced in a study of blood T cell repertoires in COVID-19. Sequencing used immunoSEQ multiplex PCR; TCRdb keeps in-frame clones, though not all of them. The sample has around 190,000 clones, 75% to 85% seen once. The sequenced sample was peripheral blood. The receptor set was obtained from a human donor in a cohort sampled during active COVID-19.

V and J are TRBV15 and TRBJ1-1; perhaps TRBD1 as D (5 bases). Germline CDR1 reads LNHNV; CDR2 reads YYDKDF (reference sequence). The CDR3 extends over 14 amino acids. V gave up 5 bases and J gave up 0 bases, with 10 bases separating them. The CDR3 protein is CATSAGPLNTEAFF. For the CDR3, the DNA is TGTGCCACCAGCGCGGGACCGCTGAACACTGAAGCTTTCTTT.

The CDR3 here is CASAYSNQPQHF. In DNA, the CDR3 is TGTGCCAGCGCGTATAGCAATCAGCCCCAGCATTTT. The chain couples TRBV7-8 to TRBJ1-5; the D is unclear. Germline CDR1 SGHVS, CDR2 FQNEAQ. The CDR3 consists of 12 residues. Trimming took off 8 bases at V and 0 bases at J, with 5 bases between the two ends. The full variable domain, rest sourced from reference TRBV7-8 and TRBJ1-5, is GAGVSQSPRYKVAKRGQDVALRCDPISGHVSLFWYQQALGQGPEFLTYFQNEAQLDKSGLPSDRFFAERPEGSVSTLKIQRTQQEDSAVYLCASAYSNQPQHFGDGTRLSIL.

The chain has TRBV30 and TRBJ2-7; D might be TRBD1 (6 bases). Germline-derived CDR1 and CDR2 are GTSNPN and SVGIG (reference sequence). CDR3 length: 14 residues. V was trimmed by 4 bases and J by 3 bases, leaving 16 bases between them. The CDR3 spells CAWKEQGPHYEQYF. DNA for the CDR3: TGTGCCTGGAAAGAACAGGGCCCTCACTACGAGCAGTACTTC.

The chain is built from TRBV28 and TRBJ2-3, with TRBD2 identical over 13 bases. This CDR3 contains 18 residues. With V trimmed by 4 bases and J by 2 bases, 9 bases remained unmatched. Germline V lookup: CDR1 MDHEN, CDR2 SYDVKM. In DNA, the CDR3 is TGTGCCAGCAGTTCCCCCCCGGGACTAGCGGGACACACAGATACGCAGTATTTT. This gives the protein CASSSPPGLAGHTDTQYF.

The chain recombines TRBV28 with TRBJ2-5, with 9 bases matching TRBD1. Germline V gives CDR1 MDHEN, CDR2 SYDVKM. J was trimmed by 5 bases and V by 5 bases; bases with no gene match: 9. CDR3 size: 15 residues. This CDR3 is CASSPFGTGMETQYF. CDR3 DNA: TGTGCCAGCAGTCCTTTCGGGACAGGGATGGAGACCCAGTACTTC.

The rearrangement uses TRBV5-1 and TRBJ2-7; TRBD2 matches at 10 bases. The length of the CDR3 is 16 residues. The germline gives CDR1 SGHRS, CDR2 YFSETQ. The J segment lost 0 bases and the V segment lost 3 bases, leaving 6 bases of the junction unmatched. The CDR3 is CASSYSSGSTSYEQYF. The CDR3 bases are TGCGCCAGCAGCTACTCTAGCGGGAGCACCTCCTACGAGCAGTACTTC.

The rearrangement links TRBV21-1 to TRBJ2-6; TRBD1, the table's D call, was not compared with the DNA. TRBV21-1 is annotated as a pseudogene. There are 14 residues in the CDR3. The CDR3, as DNA: TGTGCCAGCAGCCAGGGGGGTGGGGCCAACGTCCTGACTTTC. It codes for CASSQGGGANVLTF.

The V call is TRBV7-8, the J call TRBJ1-5, with 8 bases that match TRBD1. This CDR3 comprises 15 residues. Looked up from germline, CDR1 is SGHVS and CDR2 is FQNEAQ. The V and J ends lost 7 bases and 0 bases, in that order; junction bases with no gene match: 5. CDR3 sequence (DNA): TGTGCCAGCAACCCGACAGGGGATAGCAATCAGCCCCAGCATTTT. Its protein is CASNPTGDSNQPQHF.